Listed here are 14 T cell receptor beta chains from one sample, sequenced in a study of CD8+CD57+ T cells in acquired aplastic anemia. For CDR3 and TCR beta VDJ profiling, genomic DNA was the template used. TCRdb ran MiXCR on the reads and lists one entry per CDR3 protein. The sample carries 200,000 or so distinct CDR3 sequences, 64% recorded once. Material for sequencing was sorted CD4+, CD8+, or CD8+CD57+ T cells (not recorded which) from PBMCs. These receptors originate from a human donor with severe aplastic anemia or a healthy control (not recorded which).

This clonotype was detected only a few times. The rearrangement joins TRBV7-9 to TRBJ2-5; D remains ambiguous. V dropped 6 bases and J dropped 5 bases, with 7 bases sitting between them. Germline assignment: CDR1 SEHNR and CDR2 FQNEAQ (reference sequence). This CDR3 is built from 11 residues. This CDR3 is CASSYTETQYF. The CDR3 nucleotides are TGTGCCAGCAGTTACACCGAGACCCAGTACTTC.

A few counts support this clonotype. This chain links TRBV9 with TRBJ2-7; 10 bases match TRBD1. The germline V gene encodes CDR1 SGDLS and CDR2 YYNGEE. The V segment lost 3 bases and the J segment 0 bases; nucleotides outside the gene matches: 3. The length of the CDR3 is 15 residues. CDR3 in amino acids: CASSGWTGGSYEQYF. The CDR3 DNA follows: TGTGCCAGCAGCGGATGGACAGGGGGCTCCTACGAGCAGTACTTC.

The rearrangement joins TRBV9 to TRBJ2-7; D gene unclear. CDR3 size: 16 residues. The germline V and J ends were trimmed by 1 base and 5 bases, with 19 bases remaining between them. Germline V gene data show CDR1 as SGDLS and CDR2 as YYNGEE. The CDR3 bases are TGTGCCAGCAGCGTAAGAGGTCAACCCACTCTAGACGAGCAGTACTTC. Its protein is CASSVRGQPTLDEQYF.

As concerns this clonotype: Germline and junction disagree at one end, which may indicate a read error. This rearrangement joins TRBV19 to TRBJ1-1; D unclear. The CDR3 consists of 13 residues. Per the germline V gene, CDR1 is LNHDA and CDR2 is SQIVND (reference sequence). The CDR3 bases are TGTGCCAGTAGTACTCTCGAAGTCACTGAGGCTCTCTTT. As protein: CASSTLEVTEALF.

The chain is built from TRBV7-8 and TRBJ2-7, with D perhaps assigned TRBD1 or TRBD2 (6 bases each). CDR1 and CDR2 (germline): SGHVS, FQNEAQ. The V end was cut by 0 bases, the J end by 3 bases, with 12 bases between. CDR3 length: 15 residues. CDR3 coding DNA: TGTGCCAGCAGCTTAGCAAGGGGGGTGGACTACGAGCAGTACTTC. Encoded protein: CASSLARGVDYEQYF.

This clonotype was observed at least ten times. The rearrangement links TRBV4-2 to TRBJ2-7; 11 bases are a match to TRBD2. Per the germline V gene, CDR1 is LGHNA and CDR2 is YNFKEQ. The CDR3 is 16 residues long. V shed 0 bases and J 0 bases; nucleotides not matched to a gene: 1. Here the CDR3 DNA reads TGTGCCAGCAGCCAAGATGGGACTAGCGGCTCCTACGAGCAGTACTTC. Translated: CASSQDGTSGSYEQYF.

This clonotype was seen many times. V is TRBV6-1 and J is TRBJ2-1; either TRBD1 or TRBD2 may supply D (5 bases each). Trimming left V 6 bases short and J 7 bases short, with 7 bases between. CDR1 and CDR2 (germline): MNHNS, SASEGT. The length of the CDR3 is 11 residues. The CDR3 region has the DNA TGTGCCAGCAGGAGGGGTAATGAGCAGTTCTTC. It specifies CASRRGNEQFF.

The chain has TRBV20-1 and TRBJ2-3, with 10 bases fitting TRBD2. Germline V gene data show CDR1 as DFQATT and CDR2 as SNEGSKA (reference sequence). CDR3 size: 15 residues. V shed 6 bases and J 5 bases; nucleotides not matched to a gene: 11. CDR3 residues: CSARTSGLQRDTQYF. In DNA, the CDR3 is TGCAGTGCCCGGACTAGCGGACTTCAGAGAGATACGCAGTATTTT.

In its sample, this clonotype was seen many times. The rearrangement links TRBV4-2 to TRBJ2-1; D possibly uses TRBD1 or TRBD2 (5 bases each). There are 15 residues in the CDR3. Trimming shortened V by 0 bases and J by 1 base, and 7 bases separated the two germline ends. Germline V gene data show CDR1 as LGHNA and CDR2 as YNFKEQ. The CDR3 nucleotides are TGTGCCAGCAGCCAAGATTGGGGGTCCTACAATGAGCAGTTCTTC. Encoded protein: CASSQDWGSYNEQFF.

This clonotype came up many times. The chain combines TRBV12-3 or TRBV12-4 with TRBJ2-3, with 8 bases lining up with TRBD2. The J segment lost 0 bases and the V segment lost 4 bases, leaving 6 bases of the junction unmatched. The CDR3 totals 16 residues. In nucleotides, the CDR3 is TGTGCCAGCAGTTGGCCTAGCGGGCAGAGCACAGATACGCAGTATTTT. It yields the protein CASSWPSGQSTDTQYF.

The chain couples TRBV12-3 or TRBV12-4 to TRBJ1-1; 8 nucleotides align to TRBD1. The V segment lost 6 bases and the J segment 3 bases; nucleotides outside the gene matches: 12. This CDR3 comprises 16 residues. Here the CDR3 DNA reads TGTGCCAGCAGGGGGTGGGACAGGCGAAGTGACACTGAAGCTTTCTTT. It codes for CASRGWDRRSDTEAFF.

This clonotype appeared many times. The chain recombines TRBV9 with TRBJ1-1; a possible D gene is TRBD1 (5 bases). The V end lost 3 bases, the J end lost 0 bases, and 18 bases lay between the germline ends. Germline V lookup: CDR1 SGDLS, CDR2 YYNGEE. The CDR3 contains 17 residues. CDR3 protein: CASSASALWDLNTEAFF. Written as DNA, the CDR3 is TGTGCCAGCAGCGCCTCAGCTTTGTGGGACTTGAACACTGAAGCTTTCTTT. The full variable domain, its missing parts supplied by reference TRBV9 and TRBJ1-1, is DSGVTQTPKHLITATGQRVTLRCSPRSGDLSVYWYQQSLDQGLQFLIQYYNGEERAKGNILERFSAQQFPDLHSELNLSSLELGDSALYFCASSASALWDLNTEAFFGQGTRLTVV.

The chain uses TRBV10-3 and TRBJ2-3; 11 nucleotides match TRBD2. V lost 7 bases to trimming and J lost 6 bases; unmatched junction nucleotides: 9. The CDR3 is made up of 15 amino acids. The V gene's germline CDR1 is ENHRY and CDR2 SYGVKD. The DNA of the CDR3 is TGTGCCATCAACACAGGGAGGACTAGCGGGGATACGCAGTATTTT. It encodes CAINTGRTSGDTQYF.

In its sample, this clonotype was seen many times. The chain links TRBV7-3 to TRBJ2-3; the match to TRBD1 covers 7 bases. The germline V gene encodes CDR1 SGHTA and CDR2 FQGTGA. CDR3 size: 14 residues. V dropped 1 base and J dropped 5; count of bases not matched to a gene: 3. The CDR3 nucleotides read TGTGCCAGCAGCTTAATAGGGGGCGGAGATACGCAGTATTTT. Protein sequence: CASSLIGGGDTQYF.